Each of the 8 T cell receptor beta chains below was sequenced from the same sample in a study of OX40 agonist ivuxolimab in advanced cancers. The repertoire was sequenced with immunoSEQ multiplex PCR; TCRdb's copy has only in-frame clones and lacks some. In the table there are fewer than 35,000 clones, about three quarters of which are singletons. The sequences come from CD4+ or CD8+ T cells sorted from blood, collected in a trial of the OX40 agonist ivuxolimab. The receptors here all came from an adult with an advanced solid tumor such as melanoma, head and neck, liver or kidney cancer.

This chain links TRBV2 with TRBJ1-1, with 7 positions matching TRBD1. The length of the CDR3 is 14 residues. J lost 3 bases, V lost 7 bases, and 8 bases had no gene match. Germline lookup yields CDR1 SNHLY and CDR2 FYNNEI. The CDR3 nucleotides are TGTGCCAGCAATTTTCAGGGGGGGGACACTGAAGCTTTCTTT. It translates to CASNFQGGDTEAFF.

This clone was seen only a few times. V gene TRBV28 combines with J gene TRBJ1-2, with 7 bases lining up with TRBD1. The trim removed 3 bases at V and 0 bases at J, leaving 4 bases unmatched. CDR3 length equals 15 residues. Germline V lookup: CDR1 MDHEN, CDR2 SYDVKM. The CDR3, as DNA: TGTGCCAGCAGTTTTCCCGGGACAGCTAACTATGGCTACACCTTC. Residues: CASSFPGTANYGYTF.

The chain uses TRBV28 and TRBJ1-3; the match to TRBD1 covers 8 bases. The length of the CDR3 is 17 residues. From germline, CDR1 is MDHEN and CDR2 SYDVKM. Trimming took 3 bases from V and 4 from J; bases not matched to a gene: 11. The CDR3 DNA sequence: TGTGCCAGCAGTTTGTCTGGACAGGGCAAAAGAGGAAACACCATATATTTT. Translated, it gives CASSLSGQGKRGNTIYF.

The V and J genes are TRBV19 and TRBJ1-2, with 9 nucleotides matching TRBD1. Trimming removed 4 bases from V and 3 bases from J; junction bases left unmatched: 6. CDR1 is LNHDA, CDR2 SQIVND, per germline (reference sequence). This CDR3 spans 15 amino acids. Here the CDR3 reads CASSTRDRGDYGYTF. In DNA, the CDR3 is TGTGCCAGTAGTACCCGTGACAGGGGGGACTATGGCTACACCTTC.

The chain links TRBV2 to TRBJ1-1; TRBD1 is a possible D gene (5 bases). Between the trimmed V and J ends, which lost 5 bases and 1 base, there was a span of 8 bases. The germline V gene has CDR1 SNHLY and CDR2 FYNNEI. The CDR3 has 13 residues. The DNA of the CDR3 is TGTGCCAGCAGTTCCCAGGGGAACACTGAAGCTTTCTTT. Amino acids: CASSSQGNTEAFF.

This rearrangement joins TRBV18 to TRBJ1-3; a weak D match, TRBD1 (5 bases). CDR1 is KGHSH and CDR2 is LQKENI in the germline V gene. This CDR3 spans 17 amino acids. V was clipped by 4 bases and J by 1 base, with 17 bases between them. The CDR3 reads CASSHNRRDASGNTIYF. The CDR3 nucleotides are TGTGCCAGCTCACACAACAGACGGGACGCTTCTGGAAACACCATATATTTT.

The gene calls are TRBV28 and TRBJ2-3, with 8 bases aligning to TRBD2. V shed 7 bases and J 5 bases; nucleotides not matched to a gene: 5. The CDR3 runs 13 residues. CDR1 and CDR2 from the germline V gene are MDHEN and SYDVKM. The CDR3 spells CASTREGRDTQYF. The CDR3 DNA is TGTGCCAGCACCCGGGAGGGGCGAGATACGCAGTATTTT. The variable domain in full, completed from reference TRBV28 and TRBJ2-3, reads DVKVTQSSRYLVKRTGEKVFLECVQDMDHENMFWYRQDPGLGLRLIYFSYDVKMKEKGDIPEGYSVSREKKERFSLILESASTNQTSMYLCASTREGRDTQYFGPGTRLTVL.

In its sample, this clone was seen a few times. The chain links TRBV27 to TRBJ1-5, with 7 bases fitting TRBD1. The CDR3 has 14 amino acids. With V trimmed by 6 bases and J by 5 bases, 7 bases remained unmatched. Germline CDR1 MNHEY, CDR2 SMNVEV (reference sequence). The chain's CDR3 is CASSQQGSDQPQHF. CDR3 nucleotides: TGTGCCAGCAGCCAACAGGGGAGCGATCAGCCCCAGCATTTT.